Described below is a single T cell receptor (beta chain) sequence and its context. What it recognizes is unknown. The CDR3 loop spans 18 amino acids. Germline V gives CDR1 LGHNA, CDR2 YNFKEQ. V dropped 0 bases and J dropped 9 bases, with 24 bases sitting between them. Sequenced by immunoSEQ multiplex PCR; TCRdb stores in-frame clones only, minus some. The profile shows some 15,000 clones, about 83% of them singletons. This record comes from a study of T cell clonotyping in hematopoietic cell transplantation. Study conclusions and caveats: Few recipient clonotypes overlapped donors; over 95% were de novo at given depth.

The chain uses TRBV4-2 and TRBJ1-5; possibly TRBD1 for D (6 bases). The clonotype originates from a male patient aged 60-69 years who had an allogeneic stem cell transplant from a related donor, so the T cells may come from the graft donor. Some clones in this sample may be carry-over from other donors' samples. The sample here was PBMCs, taken 100 days after allogeneic stem cell transplant. The CDR3 protein is CASSQESPDSISVGPQHF. CDR3 DNA sequence: TGTGCCAGCAGCCAAGAATCCCCGGACAGTATATCAGTCGGGCCCCAGCATTTT.